The 13 T cell receptor beta chains in this list originate from one sample, sequenced in a study of blood T cell repertoires in COVID-19. TCRdb's copy holds only in-frame clones and misses some; the assay was immunoSEQ multiplex PCR. This repertoire shows roughly 300,000 clones, about 85% found once; its top ten account for 10% to 15%. The sequencing sample was made of peripheral blood. Receptor source: a human donor in a cohort sampled during active COVID-19.

The chain employs TRBV12-3 or TRBV12-4 and TRBJ2-7; 8 bases fit TRBD1. V trimming: 5 bases; J trimming: 6 bases; junction bases outside the gene matches: 3. The length of the CDR3 is 12 residues. The CDR3 nucleotides read TGTGCCAGCAGTCTCACAGGGGGCGAGCAGTACTTC. Its protein product is CASSLTGGEQYF.

This clone has just one count. The chain carries TRBV9 and TRBJ2-1; D gene uncertain. Germline V gene lookup returns CDR1 SGDLS and CDR2 YYNGEE. The V gene lost 3 bases and the J gene lost 5 bases, with 21 bases spanning the gap. The length of the CDR3 is 17 residues. The CDR3 loop reads CASSAHPTQRADNEQFF. As DNA, the CDR3 is TGTGCCAGCAGCGCGCACCCAACTCAGCGCGCCGACAATGAGCAGTTCTTC. The full variable domain, completed using reference TRBV9 and TRBJ2-1, is DSGVTQTPKHLITATGQRVTLRCSPRSGDLSVYWYQQSLDQGLQFLIQYYNGEERAKGNILERFSAQQFPDLHSELNLSSLELGDSALYFCASSAHPTQRADNEQFFGPGTRLTVL.

The chain uses TRBV3-1 (or the pseudogene TRBV3-2) and TRBJ1-1, with D uncertain. CDR3 size: 11 residues. Trimming pared 1 base from V and 8 bases from J, leaving 5 bases between. The germline CDR1 and CDR2 sequences are LGHDT and YNNKEL (reference sequence). CDR3 amino acids: CASSQATEAFF. The CDR3 coding sequence is TGTGCCAGCAGCCAAGCGACAGAAGCTTTCTTT.

This chain's CDR3 is CASRGVWRRNQPQHF. CDR3 bases: TGTGCCAGTAGAGGGGTATGGCGCAGGAATCAGCCCCAGCATTTT. The chain uses TRBV19 and TRBJ1-5, with a tentative D call TRBD1 (5 bases). The CDR3 extends over 15 amino acids. Germline CDR1 LNHDA, CDR2 SQIVND (reference sequence). The V gene lost 6 bases and the J gene lost 4 bases, with 16 bases spanning the gap.

The chain recombines TRBV24-1 with TRBJ2-3, with a weak D call TRBD2 (6 bases). With 5 bases removed from V and 10 bases from J, the gap between germline ends came to 9 bases. This CDR3 has 11 residues. CDR1 is KGHDR and CDR2 is SFDVKD in the germline V gene. CDR3 in amino acids: CATSVGGPQYF. The CDR3 nucleotides are TGTGCCACCAGTGTGGGAGGCCCGCAGTATTTT.

The chain joins TRBV7-8 to TRBJ2-1, with 13 bases that match TRBD2. The CDR3 consists of 18 residues. Germline values: CDR1 SGHVS, CDR2 FQNEAQ. Losses at the gene ends were 4 bases for V and 8 bases for J; bases not matched to a gene: 14. The CDR3 DNA follows: TGTGCCAGCAGCTCTTTTCGACTACTAGCGGGAGGGAATGATGAGCAGTTCTTC. Protein: CASSSFRLLAGGNDEQFF.

The chain is built from TRBV28 and TRBJ1-2; D gene unclear. The length of the CDR3 is 13 residues. Between the trimmed V and J ends, which lost 3 bases and 7 bases, there was a span of 12 bases. Germline values: CDR1 MDHEN, CDR2 SYDVKM. The CDR3 coding sequence is TGTGCCAGCAGTTTCCCGGCAGGAGGTGGCTACACCTTC. Residues: CASSFPAGGGYTF.

This chain links TRBV5-1 with TRBJ2-7; no clear D gene. Germline assignment: CDR1 SGHRS and CDR2 YFSETQ. The length of the CDR3 is 13 residues. Trimming stripped 4 bases from V and 2 bases from J, with 10 bases between. CDR3 nucleotides: TGCGCCAGCAGCCGCGAAAACGCCTACGAGCAGTACTTC. It specifies CASSRENAYEQYF.

The V gene is TRBV2, the J gene TRBJ1-2; TRBD1 is a possible D gene (5 bases). The CDR3 sequence is 12 residues long. Germline V gene lookup returns CDR1 SNHLY and CDR2 FYNNEI. The V gene lost 7 bases and the J gene lost 4 bases, with 10 bases spanning the gap. CDR3 sequence reads: CASKPQVYGYTF. DNA of the CDR3: TGTGCCAGCAAGCCACAGGTCTATGGCTACACCTTC.

The rearrangement uses TRBV4-2 and TRBJ2-1; 7 bases fit TRBD2. The V gene's germline CDR1 is LGHNA and CDR2 YNFKEQ. The V and J ends lost 2 bases and 3 bases, in that order; junction bases with no gene match: 10. This CDR3 comprises 17 residues. The CDR3 loop reads CASSQTGRGGYYNEQFF. The CDR3 DNA sequence: TGTGCCAGCAGCCAAACGGGGAGGGGAGGGTACTACAATGAGCAGTTCTTC.

A remark on this clone: The same CDR3 is also encoded by other DNA sequences in this sample. This chain connects TRBV7-2 to TRBJ2-7, with 8 bases identical to TRBD2. The V segment lost 1 base and the J segment 1 base; nucleotides outside the gene matches: 3. Looked up from germline, CDR1 is SGHTA and CDR2 is FQGNSA. The CDR3 is 15 amino acids. The CDR3 spells CASSLEGGGSYEQYF. Written as DNA, the CDR3 is TGTGCCAGCAGCTTAGAGGGCGGGGGGTCCTACGAGCAGTACTTC.

Written as DNA, the CDR3 is TGTGCCAGCAGCTTCTTCAATCAGCCCCAGCATTTT. Amino acid sequence: CASSFFNQPQHF. The chain carries TRBV5-8 and TRBJ1-5; D gene ambiguous. Trimming removed 2 bases at V and 3 bases at J, with 3 bases between. CDR3 length: 12 amino acids. CDR1 and CDR2 from the germline V gene are SGHTS and YDEGEE.

This chain joins TRBV7-2 and TRBJ2-7; 8 bases are shared with TRBD2. This CDR3 spans 14 amino acids. Trimming cost V 6 bases and J 0 bases; bases outside gene matches: 4. In germline, CDR1 is SGHTA, CDR2 FQGNSA. CDR3 loop: CASRLAVSSYEQYF. The CDR3 DNA reads as TGTGCCAGCAGACTAGCGGTGAGCTCCTACGAGCAGTACTTC.